These T cell receptor beta chains were read from a single sample in a study of T cell responses to AZD1222 COVID-19 vaccine. The repertoire was sequenced with immunoSEQ multiplex PCR; TCRdb's copy has only in-frame clones and lacks some. The sample lists 95,000 to 110,000 clones; roughly 90% were seen once. Sequenced material: peripheral blood, taken 28 days after the second AZD1222 dose. The receptors here all came from an adult who received the AZD1222 COVID-19 vaccine. CDR3s include the opening cysteine and the closing phenylalanine or tryptophan. The order of the fields is D gene, V gene, J gene, clone size, CDR3 protein, CDR3 DNA. D genes are given only for firm matches. For some rows the clone size is stated as once, few or many, or as a class when expanded; others skip it.

>TRBD2|TRBV7-2|TRBJ2-2|-
CASSQRRGVNGELFF
TGTGCCAGCAGCCAACGGCGGGGGGTGAACGGGGAGCTGTTTTTT
>-|TRBV5-5|TRBJ1-5|-
CASSLDPGAGQPQHF
TGTGCCAGCAGCTTGGATCCAGGGGCCGGTCAGCCCCAGCATTTT
>TRBD1|TRBV19|TRBJ1-2|-
CASSLTGVNYGYTF
TGTGCCAGTAGTCTAACAGGGGTCAACTATGGCTACACCTTC
>-|TRBV28|TRBJ1-5|-
CASSSNSRRVGNQPQHF
TGTGCCAGCAGTTCCAACTCAAGGAGGGTGGGCAATCAGCCCCAGCATTTT
>TRBD2|TRBV20-1|TRBJ2-5|-
CSASPAGGYQETQYF
TGCAGTGCTAGTCCCGCGGGGGGGTACCAAGAGACCCAGTACTTC
>TRBD2|TRBV4-2|TRBJ2-7|-
CASSQDGREGQEQYF
TGTGCCAGCAGCCAAGATGGTCGGGAGGGCCAAGAGCAGTACTTC
>-|TRBV19|TRBJ2-5|once
CASSIDIQRGETQYF
TGTGCCAGTAGTATAGATATACAGCGAGGGGAGACCCAGTACTTC
>-|TRBV6-2/TRBV6-3|TRBJ1-2|-
CASSYSRGINYGYTF
TGTGCCAGCAGTTACTCCAGGGGTATTAACTATGGCTACACCTTC
>-|TRBV6-2/TRBV6-3|TRBJ1-1|-
CASSYGGGDTEAFF
TGTGCCAGCAGTTACGGTGGTGGGGACACTGAAGCTTTCTTT
>TRBD1|TRBV7-9|TRBJ1-1|once
CASSGQVSDEAFF
TGTGCCAGCAGTGGACAGGTTTCGGATGAAGCTTTCTTT
>TRBD1|TRBV30|TRBJ1-4|-
CAWSLGGQAINEKLFF
TGTGCCTGGAGTTTAGGGGGACAGGCGATTAATGAAAAACTGTTTTTT
>TRBD1|TRBV30|TRBJ2-5|-
CAWSRLTGAQETQYF
TGTGCCTGGAGCCGATTGACAGGGGCCCAAGAGACCCAGTACTTC
>TRBD2|TRBV10-3|TRBJ2-3|-
CAISESQRESTDTQYF
TGTGCCATCAGTGAGTCGCAGCGGGAGTCCACAGATACGCAGTATTTT
>-|TRBV7-6|TRBJ1-3|-
CASSNIRNTIYF
TGTGCCAGCAGCAACATCCGAAACACCATATATTTT
>-|TRBV3-1/TRBV3-2|TRBJ1-1|-
CASSQVQGPWNTEAFF
TGTGCCAGCAGCCAAGTGCAGGGGCCGTGGAACACTGAAGCTTTCTTT
>TRBD1|TRBV7-9|TRBJ2-7|-
CASSSPGQYNF
TGTGCCAGCAGCTCCCCGGGACAGTATAACTTC
>-|TRBV14|TRBJ2-1|-
CASRPLGGIVNEQFF
TGTGCCAGCAGGCCTTTGGGGGGTATCGTAAATGAGCAGTTCTTC
>-|TRBV25-1|TRBJ1-1|once
CASSRQSNTEAFF
TGTGCCAGCAGTCGGCAGTCGAACACTGAAGCTTTCTTT
>TRBD2|TRBV27|TRBJ2-3|-
CASSLASGSPDTQYF
TGTGCCAGCAGTTTAGCTAGCGGGAGCCCAGATACGCAGTATTTT
>-|TRBV25-1|TRBJ2-2|-
CASSDGLPNLANTGELFF
TGTGCCAGCAGTGATGGCCTTCCGAACCTCGCGAACACCGGGGAGCTGTTTTTT
>-|TRBV27|TRBJ2-3|-
CASSLTSGDTQYF
TGTGCCAGCAGTCTCACAAGCGGGGATACGCAGTATTTT
>-|TRBV6-1|TRBJ2-7|-
CASSEFGTYEQYF
TGTGCCAGCAGTGAATTTGGGACGTACGAGCAGTACTTC
>TRBD1|TRBV6-2/TRBV6-3|TRBJ2-7|-
CASSPRRTGGIHEQYF
TGTGCCAGCAGTCCCAGGAGGACAGGGGGGATCCACGAGCAGTACTTC
>-|TRBV7-6|TRBJ1-1|-
CASSPYETGITEAFF
TGTGCCAGCAGCCCATACGAGACAGGTATCACTGAAGCTTTCTTT
>-|TRBV15|TRBJ2-5|-
CATSREAQGRIFGETQYF
TGTGCCACCAGCAGAGAGGCACAGGGGAGGATATTCGGCGAGACCCAGTACTTC
>-|TRBV5-1|TRBJ2-2|-
CASHRNTGELFF
TGCGCCAGCCACCGAAACACCGGGGAGCTGTTTTTT
>-|TRBV3-1/TRBV3-2|TRBJ1-2|-
CASSHGSYGYTF
TGTGCCAGCAGCCACGGGAGTTACGGCTACACCTTC
>-|TRBV19|TRBJ1-5|-
CASKGRGYSNQPQHF
TGTGCCAGTAAGGGCAGGGGATATAGCAATCAGCCCCAGCATTTT
>-|TRBV9|TRBJ1-3|-
CASSVEGTSGNTIYF
TGTGCCAGCAGCGTAGAAGGGACCTCTGGAAACACCATATATTTT
>-|TRBV18|TRBJ2-2|-
CASSPQGTGELFF
TGTGCCAGCTCACCACAAGGCACCGGGGAGCTGTTTTTT
>-|TRBV29-1|TRBJ2-7|medium-sized
CSVEEGQYEQYF
TGCAGCGTTGAAGAAGGACAGTACGAGCAGTACTTC
>-|TRBV7-6|TRBJ1-2|once
CASSPLRADRNYGYTF
TGTGCCAGCAGCCCCTTGCGGGCAGACCGAAACTATGGCTACACCTTC
>-|TRBV7-3|TRBJ2-3|-
CASSLRGSDTQYF
TGTGCCAGCAGCTTGCGGGGTTCAGATACGCAGTATTTT
>-|TRBV6-1|TRBJ1-1|-
CASSEAGAGRDTEAFF
TGTGCCAGCAGTGAAGCCGGCGCTGGGAGGGACACTGAAGCTTTCTTT
>-|TRBV21-1|TRBJ1-1|-
CASSNRPGGSMNTEAFF
TGTGCCAGCAGCAACCGCCCAGGAGGCAGTATGAACACTGAAGCTTTCTTT
>TRBD2|TRBV5-1|TRBJ2-5|-
CASSLAGVLETQYF
TGCGCCAGCAGCCTAGCGGGGGTTCTAGAGACCCAGTACTTC
>TRBD2|TRBV2|TRBJ2-7|-
CASSARTSSYEQYF
TGTGCCAGCAGTGCCAGGACTAGCTCCTACGAGCAGTACTTC
>-|TRBV18|TRBJ2-1|once
CASSLAQESSEQFF
TGTGCCAGCTCACTAGCGCAAGAGAGTAGTGAGCAGTTCTTC
>-|TRBV18|TRBJ2-1|-
CASSPREGGPPSSYNEQFF
TGTGCCAGCTCACCACGTGAGGGGGGCCCCCCGAGCTCCTACAATGAGCAGTTCTTC
>-|TRBV5-5|TRBJ1-1|-
CASSPRGNTEAFF
TGTGCCAGCAGCCCAAGAGGGAACACTGAAGCTTTCTTT
>-|TRBV5-4|TRBJ2-7|once
CASSLTGHSAYEQYF
TGTGCCAGCAGCTTGACAGGGCATTCGGCCTACGAGCAGTACTTC
>-|TRBV28|TRBJ2-7|-
CASRGRGIEQYF
TGTGCCAGCAGGGGCAGGGGTATCGAGCAGTACTTC
>TRBD1|TRBV19|TRBJ2-1|-
CASSIGGQGWNEQFF
TGTGCCAGTAGTATAGGTGGACAGGGGTGGAATGAGCAGTTCTTC
>-|TRBV5-4|TRBJ2-1|-
CASSLDNEQFF
TGTGCCAGCAGCTTGGACAATGAGCAGTTCTTC
>TRBD1|TRBV27|TRBJ2-1|-
CASSLLKTGVWYNEQFF
TGTGCCAGCAGCCTATTGAAGACAGGGGTTTGGTACAATGAGCAGTTCTTC
>-|TRBV3-1/TRBV3-2|TRBJ1-1|-
CASSQGRQGNTEAFF
TGTGCCAGCAGCCAAGGGCGGCAGGGAAACACTGAAGCTTTCTTT
>-|TRBV29-1|TRBJ2-7|-
CSVQEVADSSYEQYF
TGCAGCGTCCAAGAGGTAGCGGATAGCTCCTACGAGCAGTACTTC
>-|TRBV23-1|TRBJ2-3|-
CASSQSRRRTDTQYF
TGCGCCAGCAGTCAATCCAGGAGGAGAACAGATACGCAGTATTTT
>TRBD1|TRBV4-2|TRBJ1-2|-
CASTDPTRQGWGYTF
TGTGCCAGCACCGACCCTACTAGACAGGGTTGGGGCTACACCTTC
>TRBD1|TRBV5-1|TRBJ2-2|-
CASSSRQGTWTGELFF
TGCGCCAGCAGCTCCCGACAGGGGACGTGGACCGGGGAGCTGTTTTTT
>-|TRBV7-6|TRBJ2-7|-
CASSDTGIAQSVQYF
TGTGCCAGCAGCGACACAGGGATAGCACAATCTGTGCAGTACTTC
>-|TRBV4-2|TRBJ1-2|-
CASSQEEYRGYTF
TGTGCCAGCAGCCAAGAGGAGTATAGGGGCTACACCTTC
>TRBD1|TRBV27|TRBJ1-5|once
CASSTGTGGNQPQHF
TGTGCCAGCAGTACCGGGACAGGGGGCAATCAGCCCCAGCATTTT